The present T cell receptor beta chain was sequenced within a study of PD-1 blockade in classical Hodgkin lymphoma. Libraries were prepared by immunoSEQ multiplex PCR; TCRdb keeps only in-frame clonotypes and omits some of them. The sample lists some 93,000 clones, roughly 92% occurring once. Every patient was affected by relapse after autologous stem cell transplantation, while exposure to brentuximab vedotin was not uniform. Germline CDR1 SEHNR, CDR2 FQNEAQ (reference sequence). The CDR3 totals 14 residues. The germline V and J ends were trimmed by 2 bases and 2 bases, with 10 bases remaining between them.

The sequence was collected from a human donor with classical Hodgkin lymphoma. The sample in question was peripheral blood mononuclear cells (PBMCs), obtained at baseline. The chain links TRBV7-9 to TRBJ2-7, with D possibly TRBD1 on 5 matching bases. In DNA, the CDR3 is TGTGCCAGCAGCTTAAGGGGTTCCCCCTACGAGCAGTACTTC. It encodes CASSLRGSPYEQYF.